Listed below are T cell receptor beta chains from one sample, sequenced in a study of blood T cell repertoires in COVID-19. Clones were read by immunoSEQ multiplex PCR, and TCRdb kept only the in-frame ones, dropping some. The table lists almost 250,000 clones, around nine tenths of them singletons. Sequenced: PBMCs or T cells enriched from blood (not recorded which). The receptors were gathered from a woman between 45 and 65 years old who had recovered from COVID-19. CDR3s include the opening cysteine and the closing phenylalanine or tryptophan. D genes are given only for firm matches. Clone size, where shown, is once, few, many, or a class for clones that have expanded.

d_call	j_call	clone_size	v_call	cdr3_aa	cdr3_nt
.	TRBJ2-2	once	TRBV10-3	CAINTGNTGELFF	TGTGCCATCAATACAGGGAACACCGGGGAGCTGTTTTTT
TRBD1	TRBJ1-1	few	TRBV3-1/TRBV3-2	CASSKNRGRVPGFF	TGTGCCAGCAGCAAAAACAGGGGGCGGGTACCTGGTTTCTTT
.	TRBJ1-4	few	TRBV30	CAWNSNEKLFF	TGTGCCTGGAACTCGAATGAAAAACTGTTTTTT
.	TRBJ1-2	.	TRBV4-2	CASSQGELGLLDRFSGGGYTF	TGTGCCAGCAGCCAAGGGGAACTCGGGCTCCTCGATCGCTTCTCGGGGGGTGGCTACACCTTC
.	TRBJ1-1	.	TRBV5-1	CASRVGEYTEAFF	TGCGCCAGCCGGGTTGGGGAGTACACTGAAGCTTTCTTT
.	TRBJ1-1	once	TRBV7-9	CASSLGHGAFF	TGTGCCAGCAGCTTGGGACACGGAGCTTTCTTT
TRBD2	TRBJ2-7	.	TRBV6-2/TRBV6-3	CASSHLTGGTHEQYF	TGTGCCAGCAGTCATCTTACGGGAGGGACCCACGAGCAGTACTTC
TRBD1	TRBJ2-2	.	TRBV7-6	CASSFNRGDSTGELFF	TGTGCCAGCAGCTTCAACAGGGGGGATAGCACCGGGGAGCTGTTTTTT
TRBD2	TRBJ2-1	.	TRBV5-6	CASSLGLAASGRNEQFF	TGTGCCAGCAGCTTGGGGCTGGCGGCTAGCGGGCGCAATGAGCAGTTCTTC
.	TRBJ1-3	.	TRBV2	CASSELQGSGNTIYF	TGTGCCAGCAGTGAATTGCAGGGGTCTGGAAACACCATATATTTT
TRBD1	TRBJ2-5	.	TRBV6-5	CASSYALDRASETQYF	TGTGCCAGCAGTTACGCCCTGGACAGGGCTTCGGAGACCCAGTACTTC
TRBD2	TRBJ2-2	.	TRBV6-1	CASSELAGRRELFF	TGTGCCAGCAGTGAATTAGCGGGAAGAAGGGAGCTGTTTTTT